A selection of T cell receptor beta chains follows, all from one sample in a study of long-term antiretroviral therapy in people with HIV. The method was immunoSEQ multiplex PCR; TCRdb's version includes in-frame clones alone and lacks a portion of them. This table has over 25,000 clones, about 85% appearing once. The starting material was unsorted PBMCs, obtained 1.1 years after starting antiretroviral therapy. These receptors were obtained from a young man with HIV. The CDR3 runs from the conserved cysteine through the conserved F or W. A D gene is named only where the DNA matches it firmly. Where a row states a size, it is once, few, many or the class of an expanded clone; other rows omit it.

cdr3_nt cdr3_aa d_call clone_size j_call v_call
TGTGCCAGCAGTGAGTCGGCGGCAGGGGTAGGGAATCAGCCCCAGCATTTT CASSESAAGVGNQPQHF . . TRBJ1-5 TRBV25-1
TGTGCCAGCAGCCCTTTCCCCTACGAGCAGTACTTC CASSPFPYEQYF . . TRBJ2-7 TRBV7-9
TGTGCCACCAGCCCGGGACAGGGCACTGAAGCTTTCTTT CATSPGQGTEAFF TRBD1 . TRBJ1-1 TRBV15
TGTGCCAGCAGCTCACGCTCGGACAGTAGCAATCAGCCCCAGCATTTT CASSSRSDSSNQPQHF . . TRBJ1-5 TRBV11-2
TGCGCCAGCAGCTTACAGCCGAACACTGAAGCTTTCTTT CASSLQPNTEAFF . . TRBJ1-1 TRBV5-1
TGCGCCAGCAGCTTGGAACAGGGGGCCCACGAGCAGTACTTC CASSLEQGAHEQYF TRBD1 few TRBJ2-7 TRBV5-1
TGTGCCAGCAGCTCGGGACTTACCAATGAGCAGTTCTTC CASSSGLTNEQFF . few TRBJ2-1 TRBV7-3
TGTGCCAGCAGTCTAACCGGGACAGGCTCCTACGAGCAGTACTTC CASSLTGTGSYEQYF TRBD1 . TRBJ2-7 TRBV27
TGTGCCAGCAGTGGGGGACCGCTGAGCTCCTATAATTCACCCCTCCACTTT CASSGGPLSSYNSPLHF . . TRBJ1-6 TRBV6-4
TGTGCCAGCAGCTTCCAGACTGGACGGTTGAACACTGAAGCTTTCTTT CASSFQTGRLNTEAFF . . TRBJ1-1 TRBV7-8
TGTGCCAGCTTAACGGACAGGGAGAACACCGGGGAGCTGTTTTTT CASLTDRENTGELFF TRBD1 . TRBJ2-2 TRBV18
TGTGCCAGCAGCCCCGGGACAGGGGTCAACACTGAAGCTTTCTTT CASSPGTGVNTEAFF TRBD1 . TRBJ1-1 TRBV13
TGTGCCAGCAGTTACGAGAGCTCCTACAATGAGCAGTTCTTC CASSYESSYNEQFF . . TRBJ2-1 TRBV25-1
TGCGCCAGCAGCCAAGAGGTCCAAGCGCTCGGCACGCAGTATTTT CASSQEVQALGTQYF . once TRBJ2-3 TRBV4-3
TGTGCCAGCAGTGGAGGGGGGGGAGAGACCCAGTACTTC CASSGGGGETQYF . . TRBJ2-5 TRBV7-9
TGTGCCAGCAGCTTAGAGGTCGAGCAGTACTTC CASSLEVEQYF . . TRBJ2-7 TRBV7-9
TGTGCCAGCAGCCCGGGGACTAGAGGAGATACGCAGTATTTT CASSPGTRGDTQYF TRBD2 . TRBJ2-3 TRBV7-8
TGTGCCAGTAGTCTGGACAGGTCAGGAACCGGGGAGCTGTTTTTT CASSLDRSGTGELFF TRBD1 . TRBJ2-2 TRBV19